Listed below are T cell receptor beta chains from one sample, sequenced in a study of blood T cell repertoires in COVID-19. TCRdb keeps only in-frame clones here, not all; method: immunoSEQ multiplex PCR. The top ten clones hold less than 2% of a sample with 150,000 to 200,000 clones, over 90% of them seen once. Sequencing was done on a sample of peripheral blood. The receptor set was obtained from a woman aged 60-75 years with COVID-19, enrolled during active disease. Each CDR3 is given with its conserved first and last residue. The order of the fields is J gene, V gene, clone size, D gene, CDR3 DNA, CDR3 protein. A D gene is named only where the DNA matches it firmly. Size values are once, few and many counts, or a class for expanded clones, and some rows have none.

J gene: TRBJ1-3
V gene: TRBV4-1
clone size: .
D gene: .
CDR3 DNA: TGCGCCAGCAGCAACCTTGTTTCGGGGGTGGACACCATATATTTT
CDR3 protein: CASSNLVSGVDTIYF

J gene: TRBJ1-2
V gene: TRBV6-5
clone size: once
D gene: TRBD1
CDR3 DNA: TGTGCCAGCAGTTACTCGGGACAGGGCCTCACCTTC
CDR3 protein: CASSYSGQGLTF

J gene: TRBJ1-1
V gene: TRBV6-2/TRBV6-3
clone size: .
D gene: .
CDR3 DNA: TGTGCCAGCAGTCAACAGGGGAACACTGAAGCTTTCTTT
CDR3 protein: CASSQQGNTEAFF

J gene: TRBJ1-2
V gene: TRBV6-5
clone size: .
D gene: TRBD1
CDR3 DNA: TGTGCCAGCAGGGGGACAGGGCTTAACTATGGCTACACCTTC
CDR3 protein: CASRGTGLNYGYTF

J gene: TRBJ1-1
V gene: TRBV5-1
clone size: .
D gene: TRBD1
CDR3 DNA: TGCGCCAGCAGCCGGAACAGGGGAAGCACTGAAGCTTTCTTT
CDR3 protein: CASSRNRGSTEAFF

J gene: TRBJ2-2
V gene: TRBV19
clone size: .
D gene: TRBD2
CDR3 DNA: TGTGCCAGTAGATACGGGGGGGCCGGGGAGCTGTTTTTT
CDR3 protein: CASRYGGAGELFF

J gene: TRBJ2-7
V gene: TRBV5-1
clone size: .
D gene: .
CDR3 DNA: TGCGCCAGCAGCTTGGATGAGCTAGGCGTCTTCGAGCAGTACTTC
CDR3 protein: CASSLDELGVFEQYF

J gene: TRBJ2-3
V gene: TRBV5-4
clone size: .
D gene: TRBD1
CDR3 DNA: TGTGCCAGCAGCCAAGGGACAGCAGATACGCAGTATTTT
CDR3 protein: CASSQGTADTQYF

J gene: TRBJ1-4
V gene: TRBV9
clone size: once
D gene: .
CDR3 DNA: TGTGCCAGCAGCGTAGGGGTTGGGGGGACTAATGAAAAACTGTTTTTT
CDR3 protein: CASSVGVGGTNEKLFF

J gene: TRBJ2-5
V gene: TRBV19
clone size: .
D gene: .
CDR3 DNA: TGTGCCAGTAGTAAAGGGACTGTCCAAGAGACCCAGTACTTC
CDR3 protein: CASSKGTVQETQYF

J gene: TRBJ1-5
V gene: TRBV28
clone size: .
D gene: TRBD1
CDR3 DNA: TGTGCCAGCACTCAAGGACAGGATCAGCCCCAGCATTTT
CDR3 protein: CASTQGQDQPQHF

J gene: TRBJ2-3
V gene: TRBV5-4
clone size: .
D gene: TRBD2
CDR3 DNA: TGTGCCAGCAGCTCCCCGACTAGCGGGGGGACAGATACGCAGTATTTT
CDR3 protein: CASSSPTSGGTDTQYF

J gene: TRBJ1-5
V gene: TRBV19
clone size: .
D gene: .
CDR3 DNA: TGTGCCAGTTCCCCGCTGCGGCCTAGCAATCAGCCCCAGCATTTT
CDR3 protein: CASSPLRPSNQPQHF

J gene: TRBJ1-3
V gene: TRBV12-2
clone size: .
D gene: .
CDR3 DNA: TGTGCAAGTCGCTTAGACGGACAGGGGAGATATTTT
CDR3 protein: CASRLDGQGRYF

J gene: TRBJ1-1
V gene: TRBV19
clone size: .
D gene: .
CDR3 DNA: TGTGCCAGTAAGGAACGGGGGGGCACTGAAGCTTTCTTT
CDR3 protein: CASKERGGTEAFF

J gene: TRBJ2-3
V gene: TRBV6-5
clone size: once
D gene: TRBD2
CDR3 DNA: TGTGCCAGCAGCCGGACTAGCGGGGCCACAGATACGCAGTATTTT
CDR3 protein: CASSRTSGATDTQYF

J gene: TRBJ1-6
V gene: TRBV10-3
clone size: .
D gene: .
CDR3 DNA: TGTGCCATCGAAGACAGTAATTCACCCCTCCACTTT
CDR3 protein: CAIEDSNSPLHF

J gene: TRBJ1-1
V gene: TRBV25-1
clone size: .
D gene: TRBD1
CDR3 DNA: TGTGCCAGCAGTGACACAGGGGGCACTGAAGCTTTCTTT
CDR3 protein: CASSDTGGTEAFF

J gene: TRBJ2-7
V gene: TRBV6-5
clone size: .
D gene: .
CDR3 DNA: TGTGCCAGCAGTTATCGGAGGGCCAGAATGTACGAGCAGTACTTC
CDR3 protein: CASSYRRARMYEQYF

J gene: TRBJ1-5
V gene: TRBV7-2
clone size: .
D gene: .
CDR3 DNA: TGTGCCAGCAGCTTAGCGAACAGCTTAAATCAGCCCCAGCATTTT
CDR3 protein: CASSLANSLNQPQHF

J gene: TRBJ2-1
V gene: TRBV4-1
clone size: once
D gene: TRBD2
CDR3 DNA: TGCGCCAGCAGCCCCCTAGCGGGGAACACCGGGTATGAGCAGTTCTTC
CDR3 protein: CASSPLAGNTGYEQFF

J gene: TRBJ1-4
V gene: TRBV3-1/TRBV3-2
clone size: .
D gene: TRBD1
CDR3 DNA: TGTGCCAGCAGCCCACAGGGGGTGAGTGAAAAACTGTTTTTT
CDR3 protein: CASSPQGVSEKLFF

J gene: TRBJ2-5
V gene: TRBV19
clone size: .
D gene: TRBD2
CDR3 DNA: TGTGCCAGTAGTATGACCACTAGCGCAGGAGAGACCCAGTACTTC
CDR3 protein: CASSMTTSAGETQYF

J gene: TRBJ1-2
V gene: TRBV5-1
clone size: .
D gene: .
CDR3 DNA: TGCGCCAGCAGCTTGACAGTACAGACTAACTATGGCTACACCTTC
CDR3 protein: CASSLTVQTNYGYTF

J gene: TRBJ1-6
V gene: TRBV5-1
clone size: .
D gene: .
CDR3 DNA: TGCGCCAGCAGCTACGGACCGGGGTCACCCCTCCACTTT
CDR3 protein: CASSYGPGSPLHF

J gene: TRBJ2-1
V gene: TRBV4-1
clone size: .
D gene: .
CDR3 DNA: TGCGCCAGCAGCCTCTCGAGAGGTGTAGGCTCCTACAATGAGCAGTTCTTC
CDR3 protein: CASSLSRGVGSYNEQFF

J gene: TRBJ1-5
V gene: TRBV9
clone size: .
D gene: TRBD1
CDR3 DNA: TGTGCCAGCAGCGTACAGGGGGCGAAGAGCAATCAGCCCCAGCATTTT
CDR3 protein: CASSVQGAKSNQPQHF

J gene: TRBJ1-1
V gene: TRBV6-5
clone size: .
D gene: .
CDR3 DNA: TGTGCCAGCAGTCGGGACGACAGGCTGAACACTGAAGCTTTCTTT
CDR3 protein: CASSRDDRLNTEAFF

J gene: TRBJ1-4
V gene: TRBV7-9
clone size: .
D gene: TRBD1
CDR3 DNA: TGTGCCAGCAGCTCAAACAGGGGCGGTTTTGAAAAACTGTTTTTT
CDR3 protein: CASSSNRGGFEKLFF

J gene: TRBJ1-4
V gene: TRBV19
clone size: .
D gene: .
CDR3 DNA: TGTGCCAGTAGTCTAAGGGGAGGGGAAAAACTGTTTTTT
CDR3 protein: CASSLRGGEKLFF

J gene: TRBJ2-7
V gene: TRBV6-5
clone size: .
D gene: TRBD1
CDR3 DNA: TGTGCCAGCAGGCCGGGACAGGGGGGAAGGTACGAGCAGTACTTC
CDR3 protein: CASRPGQGGRYEQYF

J gene: TRBJ1-2
V gene: TRBV7-9
clone size: few
D gene: .
CDR3 DNA: TGTGCCAGCAGCTCAGGGTCCTATGGCTACACCTTC
CDR3 protein: CASSSGSYGYTF

J gene: TRBJ1-2
V gene: TRBV7-9
clone size: .
D gene: .
CDR3 DNA: TGTGCCAGCAGCTTATATTTGAACAACGACTATGGCTACACCTTC
CDR3 protein: CASSLYLNNDYGYTF

J gene: TRBJ1-2
V gene: TRBV21-1
clone size: .
D gene: .
CDR3 DNA: TGTGCCAGCAGCAAGGAGAGACAGGGAGAAGATCGTGGCTACACCTTC
CDR3 protein: CASSKERQGEDRGYTF

J gene: TRBJ2-3
V gene: TRBV6-2/TRBV6-3
clone size: .
D gene: TRBD1
CDR3 DNA: TGTGCCAGCAGTCGTGGACAGGTCGCCACAGATACGCAGTATTTT
CDR3 protein: CASSRGQVATDTQYF

J gene: TRBJ2-3
V gene: TRBV5-1
clone size: .
D gene: TRBD1
CDR3 DNA: TGCGCCAGCAGCGGGGACAGGGGGACTAGCACAGATACGCAGTATTTT
CDR3 protein: CASSGDRGTSTDTQYF

J gene: TRBJ1-2
V gene: TRBV30
clone size: .
D gene: TRBD1
CDR3 DNA: TGTGCCTGGAGTGTAGGGGGCGACTATGGCTACACCTTC
CDR3 protein: CAWSVGGDYGYTF

J gene: TRBJ1-1
V gene: TRBV7-2
clone size: .
D gene: TRBD1
CDR3 DNA: TGTGCCAGCAGCCCACAGGGGGGTAACACTGAAGCTTTCTTT
CDR3 protein: CASSPQGGNTEAFF

J gene: TRBJ2-7
V gene: TRBV11-2
clone size: .
D gene: .
CDR3 DNA: TGTGCCAGCAGCTTAAGTGGACAGTACTACGAGCAGTACTTC
CDR3 protein: CASSLSGQYYEQYF

J gene: TRBJ2-7
V gene: TRBV6-5
clone size: .
D gene: .
CDR3 DNA: TGTGCCAGCAACTCTAATTCCTACGAGCAGTACTTC
CDR3 protein: CASNSNSYEQYF

J gene: TRBJ2-7
V gene: TRBV15
clone size: .
D gene: TRBD2
CDR3 DNA: TGTGCCACCAGCGAGGGGCTAGCGGACTACGAGCAGTACTTC
CDR3 protein: CATSEGLADYEQYF

J gene: TRBJ2-7
V gene: TRBV2
clone size: .
D gene: .
CDR3 DNA: TGTGCCAGCACCGAGGCCTCCTACGAGCAGTACTTC
CDR3 protein: CASTEASYEQYF

J gene: TRBJ2-5
V gene: TRBV5-1
clone size: .
D gene: TRBD2
CDR3 DNA: TGCGCCAGCCAAGCATTGGGGGGGGAGCAAGAGACCCAGTACTTC
CDR3 protein: CASQALGGEQETQYF

J gene: TRBJ1-1
V gene: TRBV7-8
clone size: .
D gene: .
CDR3 DNA: TGTGCCAGCAGCCCACGACAGCGGGTCACTGAAGCTTTCTTT
CDR3 protein: CASSPRQRVTEAFF

J gene: TRBJ1-1
V gene: TRBV6-2/TRBV6-3
clone size: .
D gene: .
CDR3 DNA: TGTGCCAGCAGTTACCTGGGGGGGAACACTGAAGCTTTCTTT
CDR3 protein: CASSYLGGNTEAFF

J gene: TRBJ1-4
V gene: TRBV7-2
clone size: once
D gene: .
CDR3 DNA: .
CDR3 protein: CASSLFGPGGAANEKLFF

J gene: TRBJ2-1
V gene: TRBV7-2
clone size: .
D gene: TRBD2
CDR3 DNA: TGTGCCAGCAGCTTAGTTAGCGGGGGGGCAGTTAATGAGCAGTTCTTC
CDR3 protein: CASSLVSGGAVNEQFF

J gene: TRBJ1-5
V gene: TRBV5-6
clone size: once
D gene: TRBD1
CDR3 DNA: TGTGCCAGCAGCTTGGCCGGGACAGGTAATCAGCCCCAGCATTTT
CDR3 protein: CASSLAGTGNQPQHF

J gene: TRBJ1-1
V gene: TRBV7-9
clone size: .
D gene: .
CDR3 DNA: TGTGCCAGCAGCCCGGGCCAGGGAAACACTGAAGCTTTCTTT
CDR3 protein: CASSPGQGNTEAFF

J gene: TRBJ2-1
V gene: TRBV27
clone size: .
D gene: TRBD1
CDR3 DNA: TGTGCCAGCAGTCACTCGCGACAGGGTGCCTTTTACAATGAGCAGTTCTTC
CDR3 protein: CASSHSRQGAFYNEQFF